Detailed here is one T cell receptor beta chain. No antigen is known for it. The data originate from a study of shared clonotypes between healthy human individuals. Study context: Serving as donors were a couple of women and a few men, whose ages spanned 18 to 49.

Each PCR replicate from the sorted subsets contained 150 to 200 ng DNA, which is around 30,000 T cell genomes. This table comes from immunoSEQ multiplex PCR, and its TCRdb copy is limited to in-frame clones, with some not included. The sample carries around 300,000 clones, around nine tenths recorded once. The V and J ends lost 5 bases and 0 bases respectively, with 5 bases between them. Germline CDR1 and CDR2: MNHEY and SMNVEV (reference sequence). This CDR3 spans 13 amino acids. All participating donors were Caucasian adults from Nashville, Tennessee. Broader study findings: When compared with the clonotypes that were shared by all four sorted-subset donors, the non-shared clonotypes turned out to have lower generation probabilities.

The genes are TRBV27 and TRBJ1-3, with D unresolved. Sequenced sample: memory CD8+ T cells sorted from blood. Regarding subset: CD45RO+ cells pooled with CCR7-negative TemRA cells. The sequence was collected from a man between 18 and 29 years old in good health. For the CDR3, the DNA is TGTGCCAGCAGTATGGGCTCTGGAAACACCATATATTTT. Translating it yields CASSMGSGNTIYF.